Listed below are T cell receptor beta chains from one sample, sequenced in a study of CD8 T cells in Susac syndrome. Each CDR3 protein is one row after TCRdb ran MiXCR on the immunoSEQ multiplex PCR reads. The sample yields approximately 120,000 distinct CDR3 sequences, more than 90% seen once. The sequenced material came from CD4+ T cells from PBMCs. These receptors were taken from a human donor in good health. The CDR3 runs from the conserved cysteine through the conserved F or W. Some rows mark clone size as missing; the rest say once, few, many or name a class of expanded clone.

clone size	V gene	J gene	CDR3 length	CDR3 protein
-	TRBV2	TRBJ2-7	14	CASSEGTGKYEQYF
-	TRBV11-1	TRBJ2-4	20	CASSFLRDRGRSGAKNIQYF
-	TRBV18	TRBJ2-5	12	CASSPYQETQYF
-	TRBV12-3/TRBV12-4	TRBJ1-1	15	CASSLHQSWGTEAFF
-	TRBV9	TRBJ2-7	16	CASSPHRSLRSYEQYF
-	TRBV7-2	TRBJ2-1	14	CASSFKGGANEQFF
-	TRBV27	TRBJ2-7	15	CASSLKQGSSYEQYF
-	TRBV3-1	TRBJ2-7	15	CASSARLQIIYEQYF
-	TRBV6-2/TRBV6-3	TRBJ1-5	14	CASSAAGTDQPQHF
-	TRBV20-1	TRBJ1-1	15	CSARDPRQGHTEAFF
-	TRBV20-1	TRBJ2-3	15	CSARDRKRGTDTQYF
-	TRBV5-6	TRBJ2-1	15	CASSLGTSGKIEQFF
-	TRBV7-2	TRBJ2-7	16	CASSRLTSGATYEQYF
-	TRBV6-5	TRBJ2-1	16	CASSYFGSGLGNEQFF
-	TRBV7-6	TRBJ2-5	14	CASSLYSTQETQYF
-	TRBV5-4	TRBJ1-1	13	CASSLIGNTEAFF
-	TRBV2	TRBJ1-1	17	CASSAPEGRQGGTEAFF
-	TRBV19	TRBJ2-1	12	CAVGRRYNEQFF
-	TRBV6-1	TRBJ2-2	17	CASSIAPGVRDTGELFF
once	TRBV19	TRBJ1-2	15	CASTNEKWGGAGYTF
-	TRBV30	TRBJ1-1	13	CASPRQGGTEAFF
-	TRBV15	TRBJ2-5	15	CATSRAPGTRETQYF
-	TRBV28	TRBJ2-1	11	CASMGNGEQFF
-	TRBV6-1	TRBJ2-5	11	CASRNEETQYF
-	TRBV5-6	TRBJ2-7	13	CASSPGLNYEQYF